A single sample gave rise to the 21 T cell receptor beta chains below, sequenced in a study of CD8 T cells in Susac syndrome. Random hexamers were used to reverse transcribe an amount of about 0.45 to 1 ug RNA. TCRdb fed the immunoSEQ multiplex PCR reads into MiXCR, producing one record per CDR3 protein. This sample has 100,000 to 150,000 distinct CDR3 sequences, with about 96% found just once. Sequences were obtained from CD4+ T cells from PBMCs. Receptors were obtained from a human donor in good health.

The chain recombines TRBV15 with TRBJ2-6, with D unresolved. This CDR3 has 15 amino acids. Germline V gene lookup returns CDR1 LNHNV and CDR2 YYDKDF (reference sequence). V was trimmed by 0 bases and J by 3 bases, leaving 6 bases between them. The CDR3 DNA reads TGTGCCACCAGCAGAGATCGAGGTGGGGCCAACGTCCTGACTTTC. Protein sequence: CATSRDRGGANVLTF.

This rearrangement joins TRBV10-3 to TRBJ1-3; D is ambiguous. Germline values: CDR1 ENHRY, CDR2 SYGVKD. This CDR3 region has 13 residues. V gave up 8 bases and J gave up 3 bases, with 11 bases separating them. The CDR3 sequence: CAIDSPGGNTIYF. For the CDR3, the DNA is TGTGCCATCGATTCCCCAGGTGGAAACACCATATATTTT.

The chain combines TRBV29-1 with TRBJ2-1; 10 bases match TRBD1. This CDR3 spans 17 amino acids. Germline values: CDR1 SQVTM, CDR2 ANQGSEA. V dropped 5 bases and J dropped 10; count of bases not matched to a gene: 20. The CDR3 loop is CSVNGGGWDRGLSEQFF. CDR3 sequence (DNA): TGCAGCGTTAATGGTGGGGGTTGGGACAGGGGCCTATCGGAGCAGTTCTTC.

In DNA, the CDR3 is TGTGCCAGCAGCTTGGGGGCTGGTAGCGGGACAAATGAGCAGTTCTTC. As protein: CASSLGAGSGTNEQFF. The chain carries TRBV5-4 and TRBJ2-1, with 8 bases identical to TRBD2. Germline V lookup: CDR1 SGHNT, CDR2 YYREEE (reference sequence). The CDR3 contains 16 residues. After removal of 0 bases from V and 7 bases from J, the junction contained 9 bases not matched to a gene.

The chain recombines TRBV2 with TRBJ2-7; D unclear. Deletions cut 3 bases from V and 0 bases from J, with 12 bases between. CDR3 length: 15 residues. Germline assignment: CDR1 SNHLY and CDR2 FYNNEI. The CDR3 region has the DNA TGTGCCAGCAGTGAGGACGGCAATAGCTCCTACGAGCAGTACTTC. Protein sequence: CASSEDGNSSYEQYF.

J is TRBJ2-1 and V is TRBV24-1, with 10 bases that match TRBD1. CDR1 is KGHDR, CDR2 SFDVKD, per germline. The CDR3 runs 17 residues. V lost 0 bases, J lost 7 bases, and 8 bases stayed unmatched. DNA of the CDR3: TGTGCCACCAGTGATTTGCTCGGGACAGGGGATCAGAATGAGCAGTTCTTC. It translates to CATSDLLGTGDQNEQFF.

The genes are TRBV5-1 and TRBJ2-1; D is unresolved. The CDR3 spans 11 residues. V was pared by 0 bases and J by 5 bases, with 0 bases between. Germline V gene sequence: CDR1 SGHRS, CDR2 YFSETQ. The DNA of the CDR3 is TGCGCCAGCAGCTTGGACAATGAGCAGTTCTTC. Amino acids: CASSLDNEQFF. Variable domain in full (rest from reference TRBV5-1 and TRBJ2-1): KAGVTQTPRYLIKTRGQQVTLSCSPISGHRSVSWYQQTPGQGLQFLFEYFSETQRNKGNFPGRFSGRQFSNSRSEMNVSTLELGDSALYLCASSLDNEQFFGPGTRLTVL.

The chain combines TRBV28 with TRBJ1-1, with no clear D. The CDR3 length is 13 residues. The germline gives CDR1 MDHEN, CDR2 SYDVKM. V was shortened by 3 bases and J by 8 bases, with 13 bases between the two germline ends. The chain's CDR3 is CASSFPVGSEAFF. CDR3 nucleotides: TGTGCCAGCAGTTTCCCTGTCGGTTCCGAAGCTTTCTTT.

This chain joins TRBV29-1 and TRBJ1-4; 8 bases map to TRBD1. The trim removed 1 base at V and 7 bases at J, leaving 2 bases unmatched. This CDR3 has 13 residues. Germline values: CDR1 SQVTM, CDR2 ANQGSEA. The CDR3 DNA follows: TGCAGCGTTGAAGGACAGGGGAGTGAAAAACTGTTTTTT. It encodes CSVEGQGSEKLFF.

The J gene is TRBJ2-5, the V gene TRBV7-8; tentatively, D is TRBD1 (5 bases). Trimming removed 1 base at V and 5 bases at J, with 8 bases between. Germline V gene lookup returns CDR1 SGHVS and CDR2 FQNEAQ. The CDR3 sequence is 13 residues long. The CDR3 sequence is CASSLEGLETQYF. CDR3 nucleotide sequence: TGTGCCAGCAGCTTAGAGGGGTTGGAGACCCAGTACTTC. Full variable domain (rest looked up from reference TRBV7-8 and TRBJ2-5): GAGVSQSPRYKVAKRGQDVALRCDPISGHVSLFWYQQALGQGPEFLTYFQNEAQLDKSGLPSDRFFAERPEGSVSTLKIQRTQQEDSAVYLCASSLEGLETQYFGPGTRLLVL.

DNA of the CDR3: TGTGCCAGCAGTCGATTCACAGATACGCAGTATTTT. It is translated as CASSRFTDTQYF. V and J are TRBV3-1 and TRBJ2-3; D not certain. V lost 6 bases to trimming and J lost 2 bases, with 6 bases between them. The germline CDR1 and CDR2 sequences are LGHDT and YNNKEL (reference sequence). CDR3 length equals 12 residues.

The chain links TRBV28 to TRBJ2-7; 9 nucleotides agree with TRBD2. J was trimmed by 5 bases and V by 6 bases; bases with no gene match: 2. The germline gives CDR1 MDHEN, CDR2 SYDVKM. The CDR3 covers 12 residues. The CDR3 spells CASRGLAHEQYF. CDR3 coding DNA: TGTGCCAGCAGGGGACTAGCCCACGAGCAGTACTTC.

The chain carries TRBV19 and TRBJ2-2, with TRBD1 matching 9 bases. Germline V gene data show CDR1 as LNHDA and CDR2 as SQIVND (reference sequence). This CDR3 spans 16 amino acids. The V gene end was trimmed by 4 bases and the J gene end by 6 bases; junction bases not matched to a gene: 9. The CDR3 coding sequence is TGTGCCAGTAGTAGAACCGGGACAGGGAATTCCGGGGAGCTGTTTTTT. Its protein product is CASSRTGTGNSGELFF.

DNA of the CDR3: TGTGCCAGCAGCGCCAGATCCTGGACTAGCGGGAGCGAGCAGTACTTC. Its protein product is CASSARSWTSGSEQYF. V usage is TRBV9 and J usage is TRBJ2-7, with 13 bases aligning to TRBD2. Germline CDR1 reads SGDLS; CDR2 reads YYNGEE. This CDR3 region has 16 residues. V was pared by 3 bases and J by 6 bases, with 9 bases of the junction left unmatched.

The chain links TRBV10-2 to TRBJ2-5, with D perhaps TRBD1 or TRBD2 (6 bases each). Germline lookup yields CDR1 WSHSY and CDR2 SAAADI. The CDR3 extends over 14 amino acids. Trimming cost V 6 bases and J 1 base, with 12 bases left between them. The CDR3, as DNA: TGCGCCAGCAGGGAGGGGACAATCCAAGAGACCCAGTACTTC. Translation gives CASREGTIQETQYF.

The chain carries TRBV18 and TRBJ1-2; no reliable D call. V lost 4 bases to trimming and J lost 1 base, with 13 bases between them. The CDR3 is 15 residues long. Germline lookup yields CDR1 KGHSH and CDR2 LQKENI. The CDR3 loop is CASSLNPGFNYGYTF. DNA for the CDR3: TGTGCCAGCTCACTCAACCCGGGTTTTAACTATGGCTACACCTTC.

V is TRBV5-4 and J is TRBJ2-4; 8 positions agree with TRBD2. Germline V gene lookup returns CDR1 SGHNT and CDR2 YYREEE (reference sequence). The CDR3 has 16 amino acids. With 4 bases clipped from V and 2 bases from J, the junction kept 8 bases outside the gene matches. The CDR3 DNA sequence: TGTGCCAGCAGCGTCGTATTAGCGGGAACCAAAAACATTCAGTACTTC. Translating it yields CASSVVLAGTKNIQYF.

The rearrangement links TRBV12-3 or TRBV12-4 to TRBJ1-4; D is undetermined. V was shortened by 6 bases and J by 4 bases, with 9 bases between the two germline ends. This CDR3 comprises 13 residues. The CDR3 DNA sequence: TGTGCCAGCAGCCCCAAGTATAATGAAAAACTGTTTTTT. Amino acids: CASSPKYNEKLFF.

V and J are TRBV7-9 and TRBJ1-5, with a possible D match to TRBD1 (5 bases). Germline assignment: CDR1 SEHNR and CDR2 FQNEAQ (reference sequence). Trimming took off 0 bases at V and 6 bases at J, with 9 bases between the two ends. CDR3 length: 14 residues. The CDR3 DNA follows: TGTGCCAGCAGCTTAGCCGGGGGAAGTCAGCCCCAGCATTTT. This translates into CASSLAGGSQPQHF.

This chain links TRBV3-1 with TRBJ2-2, with 11 bases lining up with TRBD2. V lost 2 bases to trimming and J lost 5 bases; unmatched junction nucleotides: 4. From germline, CDR1 is LGHDT and CDR2 YNNKEL (reference sequence). The CDR3 contains 16 residues. The CDR3 protein is CASSQLAGGPTGELFF. Written as DNA, the CDR3 is TGTGCCAGCAGCCAATTAGCGGGAGGGCCGACCGGGGAGCTGTTTTTT.

The V gene is TRBV5-1, the J gene TRBJ2-3; unclear D gene. The germline V and J ends were trimmed by 0 bases and 6 bases, with 14 bases remaining between them. Germline CDR1 is SGHRS and CDR2 is YFSETQ. The CDR3 contains 15 residues. The CDR3 here is CASSLAPRALDTQYF. As DNA, the CDR3 is TGCGCCAGCAGCTTGGCGCCAAGGGCACTGGATACGCAGTATTTT.